This T cell receptor (beta chain) came from a study of shared clonotypes between healthy human individuals. Study conclusions and caveats: In this cohort, only blood was sampled, and tissue repertoires likely differ. Represented diversity (both genetic and exposure-history) was limited by the small number of donors.

Notes on this clone: Its antigen is unidentified.

Unsorted PBMC DNA sequencing spanned ten immunoSEQ deep assay plates. The table came from immunoSEQ multiplex PCR; TCRdb's copy has only in-frame clones and leaves some out. The repertoire holds about 490,000 clones, with 76% as singletons. The CDR3 has 15 residues. Germline V gives CDR1 MDHEN, CDR2 SYDVKM. V was pared by 9 bases and J by 7 bases, with 14 bases of the junction left unmatched. The J gene is TRBJ2-7, the V gene TRBV28; 11 bases align to TRBD2. The source is a woman in her forties in good health. Some clones in this sample may be carry-over from other donors' samples. Sequencing was carried out using PBMCs. The CDR3 DNA follows: TGTGCCAGTGGAGTGTTAGCGGGAGGGCTCTGGGAGCAGTACTTC. Translated: CASGVLAGGLWEQYF. The whole variable domain, filled in from reference TRBV28 and TRBJ2-7, reads DVKVTQSSRYLVKRTGEKVFLECVQDMDHENMFWYRQDPGLGLRLIYFSYDVKMKEKGDIPEGYSVSREKKERFSLILESASTNQTSMYLCASGVLAGGLWEQYFGPGTRLTVT.